These 7 T cell receptor delta chains were sequenced from one sample in a study of γδ T cells in repeated Plasmodium falciparum infection. Flow sorting of PBMC yielded separate Vgamma9/Vdelta2+ and Vdelta2-negative gammadelta T cell populations for bulk repertoire analysis. TCRdb redid clone calling on the multiplex PCR reads using CATT. The table has some 51,000 delta-chain clones, roughly 2% seen once. The source material was gamma-delta T cells from blood. The receptors come from a pool of human donors (malaria-infected and uninfected, not separated).

This clone was seen many times. TCRdb's protein, taken from a much larger clone, differs from this DNA's translation at residue 11, likely owing to a read error; the protein displayed comes from the DNA. The chain couples TRDV2 to TRDJ1; TRDD3 matches at 9 bases. The J gene, absent from TCRdb, was called here by matching the DNA to germline. There are 16 residues in the CDR3. In germline, CDR1 is GEAIGNYY, CDR2 EKD. Trimming took 3 bases from V and 4 from J; bases not matched to a gene: 11. CDR3 region: CACDLLGEKSVDKLIF. The CDR3 bases are TGTGCCTGTGACCTACTGGGGGAGAAGTCCGTCGATAAACTCATCTTT.

Concerning this clone: A read error is likely here: a far larger clone is one base away. Other DNA sequences in this specimen translate into the identical CDR3. The rearrangement joins TRDV1 to TRDJ1; TRDD3 agrees at 10 bases. TCRdb gives no J gene; it was assigned here by matching the DNA to germline. Looked up from germline, CDR1 is TSWWSYY and CDR2 is QGS. V lost 5 bases and J lost 3; bases outside the gene matches: 24. The CDR3 is made up of 21 amino acids. The CDR3 region has the DNA TGTGCTCTTGGGAGACGGGGCTCCTTCGTACTGGGGGATTTAGGCTCCGATAAACTCATCTTT. Residues: CALGRRGSFVLGDLGSDKLIF.

As for this clone: This sequence is one base from a far larger clone and is likely a read error. This sample also contains other DNA sequences that code for the same CDR3. The chain combines TRDV1 with TRDJ1, with 7 bases matching TRDD2. TCRdb records no J gene; here it was assigned by comparing the DNA to germline. This CDR3 region has 23 residues. In germline, CDR1 is TSWWSYY, CDR2 QGS. CDR3 in amino acids: CALGVLSSYPFRRLAFYTDKLIF. In nucleotides, the CDR3 is TGCGCTCTTGGGGTCCTTAGTTCCTACCCTTTTCGCCGTCTGGCCTTTTACACCGATAAACTCATCTTT.

A word on this clone: TCRdb's listed protein matches a much larger clone and diverges from this DNA's translation at residue 18, likely through a read error; the protein shown comes from the DNA. The gene calls are TRDV3 and TRDJ1, with TRDD3 matching over 10 bases. TCRdb records no J gene; here it was assigned by comparing the DNA to germline. CDR3 size: 23 residues. The germline CDR1 and CDR2 sequences are TVYSNPD and GDNSRS (reference sequence). Losses at the gene ends were 3 bases for V and 4 bases for J; bases not matched to a gene: 35. The CDR3 sequence: CALDIHDVRRWGILWRFIDKLIF. The CDR3 DNA reads TGTGCCTTAGATATTCACGACGTAAGGAGGTGGGGGATACTTTGGAGGTTCATCGATAAACTCATCTTT.

Comment on this clone: A far larger clone differs by one base, so this is likely a read error. The sample holds other DNA sequences that translate to the same CDR3. The chain is built from TRDV1 and TRDJ1; 10 nucleotides align to TRDD3. Since TCRdb gives no J gene, matching the DNA to germline was used here to assign it. J gave up 5 bases and V 1 base, and 34 bases lay outside the gene matches. This CDR3 contains 25 residues. The germline CDR1 and CDR2 sequences are TSWWSYY and QGS. For the CDR3, the DNA is TGTGCTCTTGGGGAACCCTACATCGCGTCCTTAAGGGTCTATACGGGGGATACGCGTTTTGATAAACTCATCTTT. This gives the protein CALGEPYIASLRVYTGDTRFDKLIF.

This clone came up a few times. This DNA translates differently at residue 12 from the TCRdb protein, which is that of a much larger clone; a read error is likely, and the protein shown is the DNA's own translation. The J gene is TRDJ1, the V gene TRDV2, with unresolved D. TCRdb is silent on the J gene; assignment here came from matching the DNA to germline. Germline V lookup: CDR1 GEAIGNYY, CDR2 EKD. The CDR3 totals 15 residues. Here the CDR3 DNA reads TGTGCCTGTGACACACTTTTGGGAGGAAGCGATGAACTCATCTTT. Its protein product is CACDTLLGGSDELIF.

The table lists this clone with many counts. The translation of this DNA and the TCRdb protein of a much larger clone differ at residue 22, probably owing to a read error; the protein shown here is translated from the DNA. Here the V gene is TRDV2, but the J gene went uncalled; the table's D call, TRDD3, was not checked against the DNA. The CDR3 contains 24 residues. Germline assignment: CDR1 GEAIGNYY and CDR2 EKD. The CDR3 region has the DNA TGTGCCTGTGACACTCTTCCTGGGGGATACGCGGATGCACAACCCAAATTGTACACCGATAAACCCATCTTT. Amino acids: CACDTLPGGYADAQPKLYTDKPIF.